This paragraph covers one T cell receptor (beta chain) sequence. The antigen this receptor binds is unknown. The input lacks base qualities; no much larger clone sits a single base away. Systemically healthy Caucasian individuals from Russia, some 38 in total and aged about 6 to 90 years, were included as donors. Each donor gave approximately 10 milliliters of peripheral blood, collected into EDTA-treated Vacutainer tubes. Ficoll-Paque density-gradient centrifugation was used to isolate PBMCs, with at least 7 million obtained per sample. Trizol reagent was used to extract total RNA from the PBMCs, yielding at least 6 micrograms per sample. The percentages of naive CD45RAhigh/CD27high T cells were determined by flow cytometry on a PBMC aliquot from every donor. Libraries were constructed by 5' RACE. Sequenced using an Illumina HiSeq 2500. The second PCR ran for about 6 to 11 cycles and used a J-beta primer mix along with a sample-barcoded 5' primer. Each TCR beta cDNA molecule received a unique molecular identifier from a template-switch 5' adaptor carrying 12 random nucleotides. At least 2.5 million CDR3-containing paired-end reads were obtained from each sample. First-strand cDNA synthesis was performed from all RNA using the Mint cDNA synthesis kit, with priming by a TRBC-specific oligonucleotide. After uracil-DNA glycosylase treatment, a first 18-cycle PCR used universal primers M1SS and BC2_uni_R on all cDNA. Processing in the source paper ran as follows. Normalization of each sample was performed by random selection of 1 million high-quality reads, each carrying a distinct molecular identifier. Reads with shared molecular identifiers were discarded instead of being binned into consensus sequences. MiTCR, set to a Q25 quality threshold and the strictest error-elimination algorithm, was used for CDR3 identification, clonotype clustering and error correction. Lower-bound total TCR beta diversity was estimated with a nonparametric unseen species model using Euler transformation. TCRdb trimmed public reads at Q25 via fastp, called clones via MiXCR and kept in-frame beta chains. Identical CDR3 protein sequences are pooled into one entry, listed with their most common genes and DNA. V and J calls and clone size were set by TCRdb, not the authors. This sample gives about 1.4 million distinct CDR3 sequences in total; roughly 59% of them show up just once. Of the sample, under 8.5% is held by the ten largest clones.

The sample comes from a study of blood T cells in healthy people across ages (dated by TCRdb to between 2014 and 2017). Broadly, across the study: In model experiments, template switching captured about one uniquely barcoded TCR beta cDNA molecule for every two T cells. Using deep sequencing normalized with unique cDNA molecular identifiers, the study measured how TCR beta repertoire diversity changes with age. Donors were grouped into four age groups: young (average about 15 years), middle-aged (39), aged (about 60) and long-lived (about 82). To avoid experimental bias, donors of different ages were randomly spread across the sequencing lanes. For two donors (one aged 18 to 29 and one aged 80 or older), the study analyzed two additional independent replicas of 1 million unique cDNA reads from the same blood draw.

Taken from the germline V gene, the CDR1 and CDR2 loops are MGHDK and SYGVNS. V ends up 5 bases short and J 1 base short, with an unmatched junction base count of 17. CDR3 length: 20 amino acids, cysteine to phenylalanine. CDR3 DNA is the only sequence kept; it has 60 bases, read in frame from the first base. Overall study results and their limits: Compared with the aged group, the long-lived group had more naive CD4+ T cells, fewer expanded clones and increased TCR diversity, a pattern suggesting age selection. The CMV infection status of donors was not known, potentially confounding age-related changes in expanded clonotypes. Estimates of total diversity based on one million sequenced T cells were regarded as lower bounds and as underestimates. There was a strong correlation between observed TCR beta diversity and the percentage of naive T cells measured by flow cytometry. As age increased, observed TCR beta diversity per million T cells dropped in a roughly linear way, and a significant reduction was already evident by age around 41. Because profiling used bulk unsorted PBMCs, naive and antigen-experienced compartments could not be compared conclusively.

The receptor comes from a man younger than 35 in good health. Sequencing was performed on blood. The chain is encoded by TRBV25-1 joined to TRBJ2-1, with 10 bases in between that match TRBD2. CDR3 sequence: CASSPPHGQSGRASYNEQFF. The nucleotide sequence is TGTGCCAGCAGTCCGCCCCATGGACAGAGCGGGAGGGCATCCTACAATGAGCAGTTCTTC. The CDR3, completed at both ends by the reference TRBV25-1 and TRBJ2-1 genes, gives the full variable domain EADIYQTPRYLVIGTGKKITLECSQTMGHDKMYWYQQDPGMELHLIHYSYGVNSTEKGDLSSESTVSRIRTEHFPLTLESARPSHTSQYLCASSPPHGQSGRASYNEQFFGPGTRLTVL.